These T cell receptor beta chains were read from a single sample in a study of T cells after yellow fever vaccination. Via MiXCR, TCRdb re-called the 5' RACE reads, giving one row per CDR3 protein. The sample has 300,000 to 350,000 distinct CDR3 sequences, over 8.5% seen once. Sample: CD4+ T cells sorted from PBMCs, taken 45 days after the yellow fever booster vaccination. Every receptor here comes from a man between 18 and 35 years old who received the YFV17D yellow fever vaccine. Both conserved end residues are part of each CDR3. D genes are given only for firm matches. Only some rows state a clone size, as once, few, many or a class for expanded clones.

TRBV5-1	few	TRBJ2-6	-	TGCGCCAGCAGCTTGGGAACACCTGGGGCCAACGTCCTGACTTTC	CASSLGTPGANVLTF
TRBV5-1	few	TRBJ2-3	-	TGCGCCAGCAGCGTGGGACGGCTCGGGGATACGCAGTATTTT	CASSVGRLGDTQYF
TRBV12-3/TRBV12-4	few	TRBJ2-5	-	TGTGCCAGCAGTCCCGACCCAAGGACCCAGTACTTC	CASSPDPRTQYF
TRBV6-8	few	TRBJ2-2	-	TGTGCCAGCAGTGTCCGGGACAAGAACACCGGGGAGCTGTTTTTT	CASSVRDKNTGELFF
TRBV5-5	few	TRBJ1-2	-	TGTGCCAGCACCGGACGGGGTCCGTTGTATGGCTACACCTTC	CASTGRGPLYGYTF
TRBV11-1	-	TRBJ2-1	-	TGTGCCAGCAGCTACAGGGTTTCCTACAATGAGCAGTTCTTC	CASSYRVSYNEQFF
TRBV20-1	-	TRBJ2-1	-	TGCAGTGCTAGAGCCCGGGAAGGCGGTGAGCAGTTCTTC	CSARAREGGEQFF
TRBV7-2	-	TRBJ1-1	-	TGTGCCAGCAGCTTAGTTTGGGGCCCGGGTACTGAAGCTTTCTTT	CASSLVWGPGTEAFF
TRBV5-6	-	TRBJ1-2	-	TGTGCCAGCAGCTCGGGACCTGCCTATGGCTACACCTTC	CASSSGPAYGYTF
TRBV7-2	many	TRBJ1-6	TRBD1	TGTGCCAGCAGCTTAGAACAGGGGCTACCCCTCCACTTT	CASSLEQGLPLHF
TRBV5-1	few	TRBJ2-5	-	TGCGCCAGCAGCAACGACCCTGCCGGGACACTCCAAGAGACCCAGTACTTC	CASSNDPAGTLQETQYF
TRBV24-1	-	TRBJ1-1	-	TGTGCCACCAGTGATAAGTGGAACACTGAAGCTTTCTTT	CATSDKWNTEAFF
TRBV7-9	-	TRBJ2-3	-	TGTGCCAGCGGAGGGGGACTTGTAACAGATACGCAGTATTTT	CASGGGLVTDTQYF
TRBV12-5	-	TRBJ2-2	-	TGTGCTAGTGGTCCTTGGACCGGGCAATCCGGGGAGCTGTTTTTT	CASGPWTGQSGELFF
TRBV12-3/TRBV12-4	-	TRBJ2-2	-	TGTGCCAGCAGTTTAGCAGGAGGTCACTCGAACACCGGGGAGCTGTTTTTT	CASSLAGGHSNTGELFF
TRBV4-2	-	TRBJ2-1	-	TGTGCCAGCAGCCCCCTAGGGGCGGGGCAGGAAAGTAGAGAGCAGTTCTTC	CASSPLGAGQESREQFF
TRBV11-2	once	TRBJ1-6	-	TGTGCCAGCAGCTTAGGACAGTGGCTCAATTCACCCCTCCACTTT	CASSLGQWLNSPLHF
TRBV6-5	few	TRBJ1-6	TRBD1	TGTGCCAGCACCGCGGGACAGGGAATTTCACCCCTCCACTTT	CASTAGQGISPLHF
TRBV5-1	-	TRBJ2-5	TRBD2	TGCGCCAGCAGCACTAGGACTAGCGGGGACGAGACCCAGTACTTC	CASSTRTSGDETQYF
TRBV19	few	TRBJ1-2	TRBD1	TGTGCCACACGTCGCAGGGGGACCCCCAACTATGGCTACACCTTC	CATRRRGTPNYGYTF
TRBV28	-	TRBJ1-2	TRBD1	TGTGCCAGCAGAGCAGGGGGAGCAAACTATGGCTACACCTTC	CASRAGGANYGYTF
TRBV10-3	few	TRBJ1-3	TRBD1	TGTGCCATCAAGGGACAGGGACCTGGAAACACCATATATTTT	CAIKGQGPGNTIYF
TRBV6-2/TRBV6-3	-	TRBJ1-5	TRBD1	TGTGCCAGCAGGCCACAGGGGTCTAATCAGCCCCAGCATTTT	CASRPQGSNQPQHF
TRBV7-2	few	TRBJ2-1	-	TGTGCCAGCAGCTCCAATGGGATCAGGGGTGCATCCTACAATGAGCAGTTCTTC	CASSSNGIRGASYNEQFF
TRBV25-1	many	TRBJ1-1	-	TGTGCCAGCAGTGGCCACCTGGACAGTCGAGCTTTCTTT	CASSGHLDSRAFF
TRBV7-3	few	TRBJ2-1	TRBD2	TGTGCCAGCAGCCCCACGGGGACTAGCGGCGAAGGGCATTTCTTC	CASSPTGTSGEGHFF
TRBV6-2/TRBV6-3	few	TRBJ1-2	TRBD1	TGTGCCAGCAGCTACCAGGGGGTGTATGGCTACACCTTC	CASSYQGVYGYTF
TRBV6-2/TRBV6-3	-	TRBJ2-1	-	TGTGCCAGCAGTTATTCCCAGTACAATGAGCAGTTCTTC	CASSYSQYNEQFF
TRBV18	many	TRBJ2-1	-	TGTGCCAGCTCACCATACATGGTGGCCCCCGGCTCCTACAATGAGCAGTTCTTC	CASSPYMVAPGSYNEQFF
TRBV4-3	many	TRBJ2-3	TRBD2	TGCGCCAGCAGCCAGCAGCGGGGGACAGATACGCAGTATTTT	CASSQQRGTDTQYF
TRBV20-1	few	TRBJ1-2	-	TGCAGTGCTAGGGAACAAGGTCCCACTTCGGGCTACACCTTC	CSAREQGPTSGYTF
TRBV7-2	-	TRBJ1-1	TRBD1	TGTGCCAGCAGCCAACCGGGACAGCTCACTGAAGCTTTCTTT	CASSQPGQLTEAFF
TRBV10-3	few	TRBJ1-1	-	TGTGCCATCAGTGAGGTATCAGGGAGCCTGATGAACACTGAAGCTTTCTTT	CAISEVSGSLMNTEAFF
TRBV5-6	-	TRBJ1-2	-	TGTGCCAGCAGCGCGTCCGGGGAAGTCTATGGCTACACCTTC	CASSASGEVYGYTF
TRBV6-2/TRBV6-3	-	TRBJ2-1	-	TGTGCCAGCAAGCTCGGGTACAATGAGCAGTTCTTC	CASKLGYNEQFF
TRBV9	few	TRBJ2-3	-	TGTGCCAGCAGCCGACAGTCAGATACGCAGTATTTT	CASSRQSDTQYF
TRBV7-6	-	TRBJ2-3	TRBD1	TGTGCCAGCAGCGATTCACAGGGGGCGTCAGATACGCAGTATTTT	CASSDSQGASDTQYF